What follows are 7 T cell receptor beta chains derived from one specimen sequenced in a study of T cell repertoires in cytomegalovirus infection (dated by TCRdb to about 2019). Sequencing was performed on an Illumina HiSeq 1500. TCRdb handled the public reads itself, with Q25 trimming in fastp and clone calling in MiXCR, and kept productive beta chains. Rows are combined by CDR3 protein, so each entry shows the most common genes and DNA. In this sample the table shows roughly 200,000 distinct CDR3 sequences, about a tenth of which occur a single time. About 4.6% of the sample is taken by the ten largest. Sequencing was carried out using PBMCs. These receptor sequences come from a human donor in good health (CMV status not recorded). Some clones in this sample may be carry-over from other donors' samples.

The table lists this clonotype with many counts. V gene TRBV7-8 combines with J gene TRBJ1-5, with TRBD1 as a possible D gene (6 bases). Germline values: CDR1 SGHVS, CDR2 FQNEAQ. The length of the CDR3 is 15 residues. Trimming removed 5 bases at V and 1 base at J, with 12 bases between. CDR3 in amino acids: CASSQGRGSNQPQHF. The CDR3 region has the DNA TGTGCCAGCAGCCAGGGGCGGGGGAGCAATCAGCCCCAGCATTTT. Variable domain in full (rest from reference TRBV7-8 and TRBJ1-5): GAGVSQSPRYKVAKRGQDVALRCDPISGHVSLFWYQQALGQGPEFLTYFQNEAQLDKSGLPSDRFFAERPEGSVSTLKIQRTQQEDSAVYLCASSQGRGSNQPQHFGDGTRLSIL.

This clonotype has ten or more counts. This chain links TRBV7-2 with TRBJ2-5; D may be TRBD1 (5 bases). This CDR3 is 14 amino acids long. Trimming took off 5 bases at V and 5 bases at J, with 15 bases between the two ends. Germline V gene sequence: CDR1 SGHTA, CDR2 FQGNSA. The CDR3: CASSPEWGSETQYF. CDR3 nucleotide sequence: TGTGCCAGCAGCCCTGAATGGGGCTCGGAGACCCAGTACTTC. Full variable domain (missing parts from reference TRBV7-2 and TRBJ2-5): GAGVSQSPSNKVTEKGKDVELRCDPISGHTALYWYRQSLGQGLEFLIYFQGNSAPDKSGLPSDRFSAERTGGSVSTLTIQRTQQEDSAVYLCASSPEWGSETQYFGPGTRLLVL.

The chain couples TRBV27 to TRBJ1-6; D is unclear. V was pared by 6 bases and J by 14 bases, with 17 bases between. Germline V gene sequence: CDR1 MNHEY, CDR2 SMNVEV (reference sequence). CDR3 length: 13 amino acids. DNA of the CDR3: TGTGCCAGCAGCTTCGGGAGTCCCCCGGCCCTCCACTTT. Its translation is CASSFGSPPALHF.

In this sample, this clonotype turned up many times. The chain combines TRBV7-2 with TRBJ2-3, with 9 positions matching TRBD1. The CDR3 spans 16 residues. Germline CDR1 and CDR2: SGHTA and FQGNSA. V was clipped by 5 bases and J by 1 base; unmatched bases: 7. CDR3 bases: TGTGCCAGCAGCCGAGGGGACAGGGTGGGCACAGATACGCAGTATTTT. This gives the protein CASSRGDRVGTDTQYF.

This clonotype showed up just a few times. The CDR3 protein is CSARGSGQGSYEQYF. The CDR3 DNA sequence: TGCAGTGCTAGAGGGTCGGGACAGGGATCCTACGAGCAGTACTTC. The chain links TRBV20-1 to TRBJ2-7, with TRBD1 identical over 9 bases. Germline CDR1 and CDR2: DFQATT and SNEGSKA (reference sequence). The CDR3 runs 15 residues. J lost 1 base, V lost 1 base, and 5 bases had no gene match.

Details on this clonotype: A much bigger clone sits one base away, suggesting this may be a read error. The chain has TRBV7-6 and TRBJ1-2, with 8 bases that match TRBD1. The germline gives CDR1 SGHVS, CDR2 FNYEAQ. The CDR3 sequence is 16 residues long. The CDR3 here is CASSRMPGQANHGYTF. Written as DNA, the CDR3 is TGTGCCAGCAGCCGAATGCCGGGACAGGCTAACCATGGCTACACCTTC.

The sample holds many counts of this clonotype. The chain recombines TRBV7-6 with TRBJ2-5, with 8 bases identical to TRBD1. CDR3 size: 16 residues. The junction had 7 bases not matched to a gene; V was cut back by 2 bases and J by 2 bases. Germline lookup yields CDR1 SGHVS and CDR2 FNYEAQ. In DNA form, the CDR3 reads TGTGCCAGCAGCTTACGGGCAGGGGGCGGGCAAGAGACCCAGTACTTC. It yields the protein CASSLRAGGGQETQYF.